Presented here are 3 T cell receptor beta chains from one specimen sequenced in a study of CXCR3-negative and CXCR3-positive naive CD8 T cells. Libraries of TRB cDNA were made by 5' RACE and carried UMIs. Using the 5' RACE reads, TCRdb records one entry per CDR3 protein without DNA. Its table records 140,000 to 150,000 distinct CDR3 sequences. Study-wide findings and caveats: A higher hydrophobicity marked the TRB CDR3s of CXCR3-positive naive cells versus CXCR3-negative naive cells.

What these receptors recognize is not known. Sequenced material: naive CXCR3+ CD8+ T cells from blood. The subset was: CD45RO-CCR7+CD27+CD95- naive CD8+ T cells expressing CXCR3 (TNR3+). These receptors were taken from a human donor in good health. Some clones in this sample may be carry-over from other donors' samples.

The rearrangement uses TRBV2 and TRBJ1-4. There are 13 residues in the CDR3. Germline values: CDR1 SNHLY, CDR2 FYNNEI. The CDR3 spells CASMGGTYEKLFF.

The chain has TRBV29-1 and TRBJ2-7; TCRdb's D gene call, TRBD1, goes unchecked for lack of DNA. Germline V gives CDR1 SQVTM, CDR2 ANQGSEA. The CDR3 is made up of 16 amino acids. CDR3 residues: CSVVRGRVYGDYEQYF.

The chain uses TRBV6-2 or TRBV6-3 and TRBJ1-1; TCRdb designates TRBD1, a call that cannot be tested without DNA. The length of the CDR3 is 16 residues. Germline V gives CDR1 MNHEY, CDR2 SVGEGT. The CDR3 is CASNTGQGAFDTEAFF.